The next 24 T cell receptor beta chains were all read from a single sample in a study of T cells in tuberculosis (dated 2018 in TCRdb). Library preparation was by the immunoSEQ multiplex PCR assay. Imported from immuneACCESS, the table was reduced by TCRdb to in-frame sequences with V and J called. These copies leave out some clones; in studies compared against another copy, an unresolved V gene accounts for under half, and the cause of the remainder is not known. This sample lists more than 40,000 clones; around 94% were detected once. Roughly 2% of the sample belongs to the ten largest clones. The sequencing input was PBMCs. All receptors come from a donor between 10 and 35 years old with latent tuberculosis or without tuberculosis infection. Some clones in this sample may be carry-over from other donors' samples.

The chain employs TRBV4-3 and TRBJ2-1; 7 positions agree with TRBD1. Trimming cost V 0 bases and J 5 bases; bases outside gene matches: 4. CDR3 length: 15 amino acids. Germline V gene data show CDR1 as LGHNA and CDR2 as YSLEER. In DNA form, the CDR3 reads TGCGCCAGCAGCCAAGACGGGACAGAAAACAATGAGCAGTTCTTC. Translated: CASSQDGTENNEQFF.

The CDR3 sequence: CASSQDDDRATYEQYF. The CDR3 DNA sequence: TGCGCCAGCAGCCAAGACGACGACAGGGCCACCTACGAGCAGTACTTC. This chain connects TRBV4-3 to TRBJ2-7, with 7 bases aligning to TRBD1. With 0 bases clipped from V and 2 bases from J, the junction kept 7 bases outside the gene matches. Germline CDR1 is LGHNA and CDR2 is YSLEER. The CDR3 sequence is 16 residues long.

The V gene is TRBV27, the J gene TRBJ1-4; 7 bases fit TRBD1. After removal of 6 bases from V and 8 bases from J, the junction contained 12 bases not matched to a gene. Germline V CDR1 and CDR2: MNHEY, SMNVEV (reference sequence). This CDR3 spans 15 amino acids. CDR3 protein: CASRGYDREREKLFF. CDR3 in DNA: TGTGCCAGCAGGGGATACGACAGGGAGCGGGAAAAACTGTTTTTT.

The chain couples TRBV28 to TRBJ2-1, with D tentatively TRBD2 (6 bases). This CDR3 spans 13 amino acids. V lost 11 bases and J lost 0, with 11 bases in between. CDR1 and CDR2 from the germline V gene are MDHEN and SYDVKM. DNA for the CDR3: TGTGCCGATGGAGGGACCTCCTACAATGAGCAGTTCTTC. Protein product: CADGGTSYNEQFF.

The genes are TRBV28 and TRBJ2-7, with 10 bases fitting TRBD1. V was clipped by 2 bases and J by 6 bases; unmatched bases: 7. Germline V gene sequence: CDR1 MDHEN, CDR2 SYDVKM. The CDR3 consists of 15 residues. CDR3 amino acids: CASSLLGQGGAEQYF. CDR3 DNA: TGTGCCAGCAGTTTACTCGGACAGGGGGGTGCCGAGCAGTACTTC.

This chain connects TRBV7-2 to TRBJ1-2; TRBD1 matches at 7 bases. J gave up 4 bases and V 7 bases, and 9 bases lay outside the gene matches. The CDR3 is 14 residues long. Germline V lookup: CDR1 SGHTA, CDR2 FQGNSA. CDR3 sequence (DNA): TGTGCCAGCATCCTCCCGGGACAGACCTATGGCTACACCTTC. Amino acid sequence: CASILPGQTYGYTF.

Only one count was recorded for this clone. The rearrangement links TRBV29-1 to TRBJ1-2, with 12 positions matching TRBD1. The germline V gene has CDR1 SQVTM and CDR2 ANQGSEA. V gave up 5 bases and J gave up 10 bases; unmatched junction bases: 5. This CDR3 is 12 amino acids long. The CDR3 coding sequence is TGCAGCGTTACCGGGACAGGGGGCGACTACACCTTC. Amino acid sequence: CSVTGTGGDYTF. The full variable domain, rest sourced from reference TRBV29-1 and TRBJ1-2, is SAVISQKPSRDICQRGTSLTIQCQVDSQVTMMFWYRQQPGQSLTLIATANQGSEATYESGFVIDKFPISRPNLTFSTLTVSNMSPEDSSIYLCSVTGTGGDYTFGSGTRLTVV.

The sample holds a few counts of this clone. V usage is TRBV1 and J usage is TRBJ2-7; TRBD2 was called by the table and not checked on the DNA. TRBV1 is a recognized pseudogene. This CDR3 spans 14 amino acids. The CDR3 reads CTSCRLAGVQEQYF. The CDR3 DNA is TGCACCAGCTGTCGACTAGCGGGAGTACAAGAGCAGTACTTC.

For the CDR3, the DNA is TGTGCCAGCAGCTCGGGACTGGATAATGAGCAGTTCTTC. This codes for CASSSGLDNEQFF. This rearrangement joins TRBV7-3 to TRBJ2-1; possibly TRBD2 for D (6 bases). The CDR3 extends over 13 amino acids. Trimming removed 4 bases at V and 7 bases at J, with 11 bases between. Germline V CDR1 and CDR2: SGHTA, FQGTGA.

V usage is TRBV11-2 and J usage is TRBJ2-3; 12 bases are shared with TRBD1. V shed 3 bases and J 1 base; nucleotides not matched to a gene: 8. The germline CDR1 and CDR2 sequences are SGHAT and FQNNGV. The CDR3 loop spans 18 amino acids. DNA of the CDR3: TGTGCCAGCAGCTTTACCGGGACAGGGGGCGTCGGCACAGATACGCAGTATTTT. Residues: CASSFTGTGGVGTDTQYF.

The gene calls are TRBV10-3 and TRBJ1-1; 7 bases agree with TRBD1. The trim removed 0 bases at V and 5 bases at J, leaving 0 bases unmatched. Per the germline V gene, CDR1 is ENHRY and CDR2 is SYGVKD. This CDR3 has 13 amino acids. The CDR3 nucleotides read TGTGCCATCAGTGAGTCGACAGGGACTGAAGCTTTCTTT. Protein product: CAISESTGTEAFF.

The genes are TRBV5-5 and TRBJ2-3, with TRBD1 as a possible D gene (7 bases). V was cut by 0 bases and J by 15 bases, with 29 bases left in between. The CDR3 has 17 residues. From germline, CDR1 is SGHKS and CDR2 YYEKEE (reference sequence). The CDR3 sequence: CASSLAATGMEPEGHYF. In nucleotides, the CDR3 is TGTGCCAGCAGCTTGGCAGCGACAGGGATGGAGCCGGAGGGCCATTATTTT.

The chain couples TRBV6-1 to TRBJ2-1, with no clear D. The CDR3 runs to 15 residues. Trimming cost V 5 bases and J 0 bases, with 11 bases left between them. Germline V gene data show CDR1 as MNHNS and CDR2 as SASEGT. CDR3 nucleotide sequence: TGTGCCAGCAGTTCCTGGGCCAACTCCTACAATGAGCAGTTCTTC. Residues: CASSSWANSYNEQFF.

The DNA of the CDR3 is TGTGCCAGCAGCCTTACTAGCGGGTTCTACAATGAGCAGTTCTTC. Translation: CASSLTSGFYNEQFF. This chain joins TRBV5-8 and TRBJ2-1; 9 bases are a match to TRBD2. Germline V gene lookup returns CDR1 SGHTS and CDR2 YDEGEE. The CDR3 runs 15 residues. V lost 4 bases, J lost 3 bases, and 5 bases stayed unmatched.

Here the CDR3 reads CASFEAGGQADTQYF. The CDR3 nucleotides are TGTGCCAGTTTCGAAGCGGGAGGGCAAGCAGATACGCAGTATTTT. This chain joins TRBV21-1 and TRBJ2-3; TRBD2, the table's D call, lacks a check against the DNA. TRBV21-1 is listed as a pseudogene. The CDR3 sequence is 15 residues long.

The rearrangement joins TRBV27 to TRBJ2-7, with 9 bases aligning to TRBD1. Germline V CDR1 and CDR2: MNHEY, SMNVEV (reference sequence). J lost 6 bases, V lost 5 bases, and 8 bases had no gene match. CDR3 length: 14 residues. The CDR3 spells CASSLVQGAREQYF. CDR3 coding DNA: TGTGCCAGCAGTCTAGTACAGGGGGCGCGCGAGCAGTACTTC.

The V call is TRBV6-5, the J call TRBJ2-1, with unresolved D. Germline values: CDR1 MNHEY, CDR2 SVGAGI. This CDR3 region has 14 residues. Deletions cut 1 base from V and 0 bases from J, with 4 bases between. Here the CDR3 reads CASSYYSSYNEQFF. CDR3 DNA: TGTGCCAGCAGTTACTACAGCTCCTACAATGAGCAGTTCTTC.

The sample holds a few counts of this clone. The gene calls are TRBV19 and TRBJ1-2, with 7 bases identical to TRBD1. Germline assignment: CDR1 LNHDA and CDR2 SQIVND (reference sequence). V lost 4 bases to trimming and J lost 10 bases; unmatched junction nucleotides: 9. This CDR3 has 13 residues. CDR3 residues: CASSRDRSPDYTF. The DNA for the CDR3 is TGTGCCAGTAGTAGGGACAGATCTCCGGACTACACCTTC.

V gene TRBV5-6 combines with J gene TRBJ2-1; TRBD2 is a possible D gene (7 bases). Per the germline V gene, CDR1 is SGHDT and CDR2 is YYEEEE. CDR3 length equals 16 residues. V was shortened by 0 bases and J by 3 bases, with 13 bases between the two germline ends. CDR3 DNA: TGTGCCAGCAGCTTGGCTAGCGGAGGGGGCTACAATGAGCAGTTCTTC. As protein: CASSLASGGGYNEQFF.

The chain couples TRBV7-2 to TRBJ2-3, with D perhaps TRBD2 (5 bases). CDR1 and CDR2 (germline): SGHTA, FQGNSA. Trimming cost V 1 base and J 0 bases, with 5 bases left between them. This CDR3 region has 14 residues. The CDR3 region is CASSLGTSTDTQYF. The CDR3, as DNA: TGTGCCAGCAGCTTAGGGACTAGCACAGATACGCAGTATTTT.

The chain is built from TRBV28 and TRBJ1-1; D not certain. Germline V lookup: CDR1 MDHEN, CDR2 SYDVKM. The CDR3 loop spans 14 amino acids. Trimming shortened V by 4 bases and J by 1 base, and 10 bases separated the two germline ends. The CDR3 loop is CASSSGDTNTEAFF. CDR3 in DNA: TGTGCCAGCAGTTCCGGGGATACGAACACTGAAGCTTTCTTT.

The CDR3 DNA reads TGTGCTAGTGGTTTTGGGGACAGGGGGCCCAACGAGCAGTACTTC. It codes for CASGFGDRGPNEQYF. This rearrangement joins TRBV12-5 to TRBJ2-7; 12 bases agree with TRBD1. Germline CDR1 and CDR2: LGHNT and FRNRAP. V lost 3 bases and J lost 5; bases outside the gene matches: 5. This CDR3 is built from 15 residues.

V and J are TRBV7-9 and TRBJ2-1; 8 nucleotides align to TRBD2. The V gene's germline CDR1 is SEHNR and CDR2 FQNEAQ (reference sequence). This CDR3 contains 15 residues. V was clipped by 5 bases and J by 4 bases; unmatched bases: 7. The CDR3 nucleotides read TGTGCCAGCAGCCGACTAGCGCGAGAGTACAATGAGCAGTTCTTC. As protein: CASSRLAREYNEQFF.

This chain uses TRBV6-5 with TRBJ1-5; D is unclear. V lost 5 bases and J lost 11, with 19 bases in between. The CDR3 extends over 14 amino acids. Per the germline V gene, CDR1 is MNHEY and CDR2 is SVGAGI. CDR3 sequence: CASSPVGRAPAQHF. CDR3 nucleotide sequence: TGTGCCAGCAGTCCAGTTGGGCGGGCCCCTGCCCAGCATTTT.